This TCR beta chain was sequenced in a study of post-analysis software for immune sequencing data. Study-wide background: Multiple sclerosis in the patients followed relapsing-remitting, secondary progressive and progressive-relapsing courses.

The V segment lost 2 bases and the J segment 7 bases; nucleotides outside the gene matches: 10. CDR3 length equals 15 residues. CDR1 and CDR2 (germline): SGHTS, YDEGEE. A remark on this clonotype: As yet, its antigen is unknown.

Prepared libraries of TCR beta cDNA carried unique molecular identifiers. From the PCR reads, TCRdb called clonotypes with MiXCR, one entry per CDR3 protein. The table has about 380,000 distinct CDR3 sequences, approximately 38% seen once. Study outcomes and limitations: By F measure, strong co-clustering occurred among samples prepared in the same batch. Among multiple sclerosis patients, normalized Chao1 diversity was significantly below that of controls. When patients were compared with controls, about 5 TRBV segments were more frequent, TRBV5-6, TRBV5-1 and TRBV20-1 among them.

Material for sequencing was blood. The sequence derives from a girl between 10 and 17 years old with multiple sclerosis. V is TRBV5-8 and J is TRBJ2-3, with 7 bases that match TRBD1. CDR3 sequence: CASSFGTDYANTQYF. CDR3 nucleotides: TGTGCCAGCAGCTTCGGGACAGATTATGCGAATACGCAGTATTTT.